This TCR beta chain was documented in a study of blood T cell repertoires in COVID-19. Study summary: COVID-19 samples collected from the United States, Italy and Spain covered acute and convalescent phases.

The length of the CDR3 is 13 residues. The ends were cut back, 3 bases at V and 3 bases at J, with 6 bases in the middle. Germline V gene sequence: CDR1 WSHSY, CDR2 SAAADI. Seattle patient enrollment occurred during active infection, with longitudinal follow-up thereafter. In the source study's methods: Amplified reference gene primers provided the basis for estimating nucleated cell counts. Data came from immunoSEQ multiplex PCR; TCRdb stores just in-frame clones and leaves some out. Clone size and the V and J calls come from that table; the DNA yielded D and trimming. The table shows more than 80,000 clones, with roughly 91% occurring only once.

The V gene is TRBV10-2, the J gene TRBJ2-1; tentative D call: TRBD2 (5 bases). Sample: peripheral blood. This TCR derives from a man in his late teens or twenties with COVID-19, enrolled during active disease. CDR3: CASSDTSYNEQFF. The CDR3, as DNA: TGCGCCAGCAGTGATACTAGCTACAATGAGCAGTTCTTC.